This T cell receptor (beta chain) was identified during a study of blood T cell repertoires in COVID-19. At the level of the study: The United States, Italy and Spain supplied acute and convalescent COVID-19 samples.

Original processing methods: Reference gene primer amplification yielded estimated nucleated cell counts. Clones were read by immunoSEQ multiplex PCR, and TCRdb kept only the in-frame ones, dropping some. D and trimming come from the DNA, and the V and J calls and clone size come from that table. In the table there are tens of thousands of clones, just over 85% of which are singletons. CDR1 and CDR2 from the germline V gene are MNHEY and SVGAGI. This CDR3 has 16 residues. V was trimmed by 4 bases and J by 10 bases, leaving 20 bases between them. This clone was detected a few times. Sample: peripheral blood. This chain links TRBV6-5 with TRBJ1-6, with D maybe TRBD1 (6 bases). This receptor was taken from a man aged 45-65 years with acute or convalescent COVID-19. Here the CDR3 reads CASSSEDRFGGSPLHF. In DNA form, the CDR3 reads TGTGCCAGCAGTTCCGAGGACAGATTCGGCGGATCACCCCTCCACTTT.